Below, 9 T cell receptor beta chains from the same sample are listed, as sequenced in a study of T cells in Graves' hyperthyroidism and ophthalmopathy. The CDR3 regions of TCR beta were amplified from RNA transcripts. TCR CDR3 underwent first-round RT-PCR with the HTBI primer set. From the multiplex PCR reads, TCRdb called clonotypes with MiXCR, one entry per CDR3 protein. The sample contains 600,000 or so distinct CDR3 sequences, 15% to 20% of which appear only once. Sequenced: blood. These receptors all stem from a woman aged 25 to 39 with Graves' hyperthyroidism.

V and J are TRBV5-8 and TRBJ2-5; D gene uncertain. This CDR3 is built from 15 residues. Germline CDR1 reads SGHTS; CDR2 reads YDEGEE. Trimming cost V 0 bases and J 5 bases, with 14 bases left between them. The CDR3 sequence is CASSLAGMRRETQYF. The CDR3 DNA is TGTGCCAGCAGCTTGGCCGGAATGCGCAGGGAGACCCAGTACTTC.

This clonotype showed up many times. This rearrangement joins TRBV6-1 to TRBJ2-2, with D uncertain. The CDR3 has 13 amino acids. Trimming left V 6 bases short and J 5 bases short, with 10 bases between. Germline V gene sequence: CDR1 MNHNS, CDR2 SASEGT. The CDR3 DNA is TGTGCCAGCAGCTTTGAGCTTACCGGGGAGCTGTTTTTT. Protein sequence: CASSFELTGELFF.

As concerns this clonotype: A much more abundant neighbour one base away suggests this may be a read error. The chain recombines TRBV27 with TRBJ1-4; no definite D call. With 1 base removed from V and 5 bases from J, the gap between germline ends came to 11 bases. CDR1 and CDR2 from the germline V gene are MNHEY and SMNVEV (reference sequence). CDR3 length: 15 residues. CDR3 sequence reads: CASSLFVGLNEKLFF. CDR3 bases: TGTGCCAGCAGTTTATTCGTCGGGCTCAATGAAAAACTGTTTTTT.

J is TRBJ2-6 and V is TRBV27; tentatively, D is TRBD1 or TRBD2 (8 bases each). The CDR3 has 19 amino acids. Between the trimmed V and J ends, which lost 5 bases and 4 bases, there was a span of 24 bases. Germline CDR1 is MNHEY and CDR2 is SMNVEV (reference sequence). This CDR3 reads CASSPTGVREAWGANVLTF. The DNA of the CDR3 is TGTGCCAGCAGTCCGACAGGGGTGCGGGAGGCGTGGGGGGCCAACGTCCTGACTTTC.

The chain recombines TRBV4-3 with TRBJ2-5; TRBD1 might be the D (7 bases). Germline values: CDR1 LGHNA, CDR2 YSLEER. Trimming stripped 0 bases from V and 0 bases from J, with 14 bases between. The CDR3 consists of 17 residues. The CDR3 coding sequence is TGCGCCAGCAGCCAAGACAGGGGGGCCCCGTACCAAGAGACCCAGTACTTC. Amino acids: CASSQDRGAPYQETQYF.

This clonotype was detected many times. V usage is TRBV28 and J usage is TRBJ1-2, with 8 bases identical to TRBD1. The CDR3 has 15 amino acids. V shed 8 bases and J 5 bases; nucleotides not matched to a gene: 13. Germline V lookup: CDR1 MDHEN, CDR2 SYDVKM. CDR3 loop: CASLRRQGAGYGYTF. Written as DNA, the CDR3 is TGTGCCAGCTTAAGACGTCAGGGGGCAGGTTATGGCTACACCTTC.

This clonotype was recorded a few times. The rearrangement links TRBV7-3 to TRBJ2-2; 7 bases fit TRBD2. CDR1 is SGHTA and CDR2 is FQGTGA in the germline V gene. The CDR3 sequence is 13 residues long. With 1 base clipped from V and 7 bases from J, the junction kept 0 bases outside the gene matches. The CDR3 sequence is CASSLSGGGELFF. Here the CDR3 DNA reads TGTGCCAGCAGCTTAAGCGGGGGCGGGGAGCTGTTTTTT. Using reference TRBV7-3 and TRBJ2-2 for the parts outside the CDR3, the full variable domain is GAGVSQTPSNKVTEKGKYVELRCDPISGHTALYWYRQSLGQGPEFLIYFQGTGAADDSGLPNDRFFAVRPEGSVSTLKIQRTERGDSAVYLCASSLSGGGELFFGEGSRLTVL.

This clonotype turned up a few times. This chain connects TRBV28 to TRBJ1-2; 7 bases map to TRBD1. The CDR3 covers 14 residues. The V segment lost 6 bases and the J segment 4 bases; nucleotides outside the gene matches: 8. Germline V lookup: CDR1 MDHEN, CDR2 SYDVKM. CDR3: CASRSLGQSYGYTF. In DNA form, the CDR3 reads TGTGCCAGCAGATCCCTGGGACAGTCCTATGGCTACACCTTC.

CDR3 residues: CASSIGRRINYGYTF. DNA of the CDR3: TGTGCCAGTAGTATAGGTCGGAGGATTAACTATGGCTACACCTTC. V usage is TRBV19 and J usage is TRBJ1-2; D gene unclear. V shed 1 base and J shed 1 base, with 10 bases lying between them. Per the germline V gene, CDR1 is LNHDA and CDR2 is SQIVND (reference sequence). The CDR3 has 15 residues.